What follows describes a single T cell receptor beta chain. What it binds is unknown. This record comes from a study of radiotherapy plus CTLA-4 blockade in lung cancer. Study context: Objective response rate was 15% to 20%; disease control rate, 25% to 35%.

The table came from immunoSEQ multiplex PCR; TCRdb's copy has only in-frame clones and leaves some out. The table records approximately 98,000 clones, approximately 78% of them present only once. Study-wide points: In blood, early T cell clone dynamics reportedly predicted response best, together with interferon-beta.

The CDR3 extends over 16 amino acids. CDR1 and CDR2 from the germline V gene are MDHEN and SYDVKM. V lost 6 bases, J lost 3 bases, and 9 bases stayed unmatched. The J gene is TRBJ2-1, the V gene TRBV28; the match to TRBD2 covers 9 bases. This TCR was recovered from a human donor with non-small cell lung cancer who had a partial response to radiotherapy plus ipilimumab. This material consisted of peripheral blood, taken from a patient treated with radiotherapy plus ipilimumab. CDR3 sequence reads: CASRQSGTSFYNEQFF. The CDR3 DNA follows: TGTGCCAGCAGACAGTCAGGGACTAGCTTCTACAATGAGCAGTTCTTC.